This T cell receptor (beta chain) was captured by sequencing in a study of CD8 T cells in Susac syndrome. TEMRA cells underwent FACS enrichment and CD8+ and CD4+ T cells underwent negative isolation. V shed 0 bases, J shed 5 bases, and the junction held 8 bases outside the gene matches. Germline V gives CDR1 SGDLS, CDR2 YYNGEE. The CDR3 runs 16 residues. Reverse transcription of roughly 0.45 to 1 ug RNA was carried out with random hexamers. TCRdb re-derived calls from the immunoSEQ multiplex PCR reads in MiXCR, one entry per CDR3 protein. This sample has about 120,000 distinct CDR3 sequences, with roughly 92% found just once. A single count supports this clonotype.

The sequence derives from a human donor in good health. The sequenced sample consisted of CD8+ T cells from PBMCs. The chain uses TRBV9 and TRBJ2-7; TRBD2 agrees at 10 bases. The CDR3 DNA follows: TGTGCCAGCAGCGTAGATGTAGCGGGGGGCCCTAACGAGCAGTACTTC. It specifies CASSVDVAGGPNEQYF.